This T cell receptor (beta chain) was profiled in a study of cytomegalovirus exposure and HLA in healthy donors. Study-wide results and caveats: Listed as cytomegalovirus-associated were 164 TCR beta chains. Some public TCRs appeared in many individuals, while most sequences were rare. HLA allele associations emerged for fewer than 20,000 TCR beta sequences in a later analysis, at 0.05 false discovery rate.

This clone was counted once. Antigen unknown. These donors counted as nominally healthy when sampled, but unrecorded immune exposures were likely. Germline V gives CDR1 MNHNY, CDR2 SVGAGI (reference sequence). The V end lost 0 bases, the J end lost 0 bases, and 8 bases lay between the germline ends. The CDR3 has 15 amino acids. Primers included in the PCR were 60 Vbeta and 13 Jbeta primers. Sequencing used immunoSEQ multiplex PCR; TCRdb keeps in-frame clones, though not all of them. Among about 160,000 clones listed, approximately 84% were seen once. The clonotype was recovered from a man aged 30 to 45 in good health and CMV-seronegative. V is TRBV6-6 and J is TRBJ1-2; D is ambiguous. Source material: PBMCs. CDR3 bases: TGTGCCAGCAGTTACTCGTTCCTACCTAACTATGGCTACACCTTC. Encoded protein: CASSYSFLPNYGYTF.